The 23 T cell receptor beta chains below come from one sample, sequenced in a study of T cell responses to AZD1222 COVID-19 vaccine. This table comes from immunoSEQ multiplex PCR, and its TCRdb copy is limited to in-frame clones, with some not included. The data hold some 200,000 clones, with roughly 92% observed a single time. The starting material was peripheral blood, obtained 28 days after the second AZD1222 dose. The receptors derive from an adult who received the AZD1222 COVID-19 vaccine.

The J gene is TRBJ1-6, the V gene TRBV6-5, with TRBD1 as a possible D gene (6 bases). Germline lookup yields CDR1 MNHEY and CDR2 SVGAGI. This CDR3 has 15 residues. CDR3: CASNVGTLDNSPLHF. The CDR3 bases are TGTGCAAGTAACGTGGGGACACTGGATAATTCACCCCTCCACTTT.

The chain links TRBV6-2 or TRBV6-3 to TRBJ2-7; the D gene is possibly TRBD2 (5 bases). The CDR3 is made up of 15 amino acids. Trimming stripped 0 bases from V and 1 base from J, with 10 bases between. Germline loops: CDR1 MNHEY, CDR2 SVGEGT. As DNA, the CDR3 is TGTGCCAGCAGTTACTCGGACTGGTCTTCCTACGAGCAGTACTTC. The encoded protein is CASSYSDWSSYEQYF.

The gene calls are TRBV11-2 and TRBJ1-3; no reliable D call. Germline loops: CDR1 SGHAT, CDR2 FQNNGV. CDR3 length: 16 residues. V was pared by 1 base and J by 0 bases, with 10 bases between. As DNA, the CDR3 is TGTGCCAGCAGCTTAGGTTTGGTCAGCTCTGGAAACACCATATATTTT. It codes for CASSLGLVSSGNTIYF. The full variable domain, its missing parts supplied by reference TRBV11-2 and TRBJ1-3, is EAGVAQSPRYKIIEKRQSVAFWCNPISGHATLYWYQQILGQGPKLLIQFQNNGVVDDSQLPKDRFSAERLKGVDSTLKIQPAKLEDSAVYLCASSLGLVSSGNTIYFGEGSWLTVV.

The V call is TRBV29-1, the J call TRBJ2-1; 8 positions agree with TRBD1. V shed 3 bases, J shed 3 bases, and the junction held 1 base outside the gene matches. The germline V gene encodes CDR1 SQVTM and CDR2 ANQGSEA. The CDR3 is 13 amino acids. The CDR3 bases are TGCAGCGTTGAGACAGGGGTCTACAATGAGCAGTTCTTC. Its translation is CSVETGVYNEQFF.

The rearrangement joins TRBV24-1 to TRBJ1-2; TRBD1 might be the D (5 bases). Looked up from germline, CDR1 is KGHDR and CDR2 is SFDVKD. The CDR3 spans 14 residues. The V end was cut by 0 bases, the J end by 1 base, with 5 bases between. In DNA form, the CDR3 reads TGTGCCACCAGTGATTTGCAGGGTAACTATGGCTACACCTTC. Amino acid sequence: CATSDLQGNYGYTF.

The chain carries TRBV7-2 and TRBJ2-7, with 7 positions matching TRBD1. This CDR3 contains 14 residues. The V and J ends lost 3 bases and 1 base, in that order; junction bases with no gene match: 3. Germline V gene sequence: CDR1 SGHTA, CDR2 FQGNSA. The CDR3: CASSLVQGSYEQYF. In nucleotides, the CDR3 is TGTGCCAGCAGCTTGGTACAGGGGTCCTACGAGCAGTACTTC.

CDR3: CASRYSDSRRTEAFF. Here the CDR3 DNA reads TGTGCCAGCAGGTATAGTGACTCCCGGCGAACTGAAGCTTTCTTT. The chain is built from TRBV11-3 and TRBJ1-1; D unclear. Trimming removed 6 bases from V and 5 bases from J, with 19 bases in between. Germline loops: CDR1 SGHNT, CDR2 YENEEA. CDR3 length equals 15 residues.

This clone has just one count. This chain links TRBV21-1 with TRBJ1-5. TRBV21-1 is reported as a pseudogene. The CDR3 contains 16 residues. The chain's CDR3 is CASSKIKDNSNQPQHF. DNA of the CDR3: TGTGCCAGCAGCAAGATAAAGGATAATAGCAATCAGCCCCAGCATTTT.

V and J are TRBV5-1 and TRBJ1-2; D is ambiguous. Germline values: CDR1 SGHRS, CDR2 YFSETQ. The CDR3 is 13 amino acids. V lost 2 bases to trimming and J lost 4 bases, with 9 bases between them. CDR3 DNA: TGCGCCAGCAGCTTAGAGGGAATCTATGGCTACACCTTC. Protein: CASSLEGIYGYTF.

The gene calls are TRBV2 and TRBJ1-1; no definite D call. The CDR3 loop spans 14 amino acids. Looked up from germline, CDR1 is SNHLY and CDR2 is FYNNEI. V was trimmed by 1 base and J by 2 bases, leaving 8 bases between them. The CDR3 region is CASSEGQINTEAFF. DNA of the CDR3: TGTGCCAGCAGTGAAGGGCAGATAAACACTGAAGCTTTCTTT.

J is TRBJ2-3 and V is TRBV5-1; 11 positions match TRBD1. From germline, CDR1 is SGHRS and CDR2 YFSETQ. CDR3 length equals 15 residues. Germline trimming cut 4 bases from V and 5 bases from J; bases unmatched to any gene: 6. CDR3 nucleotides: TGCGCCAGCAGCCCCTGGACAGGGGGCCTAGATACGCAGTATTTT. Translating gives CASSPWTGGLDTQYF.

CDR3 amino acids: CASSVVPHEQYF. CDR3 bases: TGTGCCAGCAGCGTAGTGCCTCACGAGCAGTACTTC. The rearrangement links TRBV9 to TRBJ2-7; D remains ambiguous. This CDR3 region has 12 residues. V gave up 0 bases and J gave up 5 bases, with 6 bases separating them. Germline V CDR1 and CDR2: SGDLS, YYNGEE.

This clone was counted between two and nine times. Here the CDR3 DNA reads TGTGCCAGCAGTTACCAACAGGGGGGAACCTACGAGCAGTACTTC. The encoded protein is CASSYQQGGTYEQYF. The chain employs TRBV7-6 and TRBJ2-7, with TRBD1 identical over 8 bases. Germline CDR1 is SGHVS and CDR2 is FNYEAQ. With V trimmed by 6 bases and J by 2 bases, 9 bases remained unmatched. The CDR3 covers 15 residues. Filled out from reference TRBV7-6 and TRBJ2-7, the complete variable domain reads GAGVSQSPRYKVTKRGQDVALRCDPISGHVSLYWYRQALGQGPEFLTYFNYEAQQDKSGLPNDRFSAERPEGSISTLTIQRTEQRDSAMYRCASSYQQGGTYEQYFGPGTRLTVT.

The chain combines TRBV5-6 with TRBJ2-3; D uncertain. Germline assignment: CDR1 SGHDT and CDR2 YYEEEE. CDR3 length equals 17 residues. Trimming pared 2 bases from V and 0 bases from J, leaving 16 bases between. The CDR3 region is CASSLIQLRKSTDTQYF. The CDR3 nucleotides are TGTGCCAGCAGCTTAATTCAACTTCGAAAGAGCACAGATACGCAGTATTTT.

The genes are TRBV27 and TRBJ2-3, with 9 bases lining up with TRBD2. Germline CDR1 is MNHEY and CDR2 is SMNVEV (reference sequence). This CDR3 spans 14 amino acids. V trimming: 7 bases; J trimming: 6 bases; junction bases outside the gene matches: 8. Written as DNA, the CDR3 is TGTGCCAGCACCGGGCGGGAGGGTTTGGATACGCAGTATTTT. The encoded protein is CASTGREGLDTQYF.

As DNA, the CDR3 is TGTGCCAGTAGTATTTCCGGCAATCAGCCCCAGCATTTT. It translates to CASSISGNQPQHF. The chain carries TRBV19 and TRBJ1-5, with D hard to call. The CDR3 consists of 13 residues. CDR1 LNHDA and CDR2 SQIVND come from the germline V gene (reference sequence). Trimming removed 3 bases at V and 2 bases at J, with 5 bases between.

The chain uses TRBV6-1 and TRBJ2-1, with a tentative D call TRBD2 (7 bases). This CDR3 contains 14 residues. The V gene's germline CDR1 is MNHNS and CDR2 SASEGT. V lost 2 bases and J lost 6, with 11 bases in between. This CDR3 is CASSEFGGANEQFF. CDR3 bases: TGTGCCAGCAGTGAATTTGGGGGGGCCAATGAGCAGTTCTTC.

The rearrangement joins TRBV20-1 to TRBJ2-1; perhaps TRBD2 as D (5 bases). Germline-derived CDR1 and CDR2 are DFQATT and SNEGSKA (reference sequence). The length of the CDR3 is 11 residues. V was pared by 6 bases and J by 10 bases, with 13 bases between. In DNA form, the CDR3 reads TGCAGTGCCCTGAGCGGAACCGAGCAGTTCTTC. Its translation: CSALSGTEQFF.

This chain uses TRBV3-1 (or the pseudogene TRBV3-2) with TRBJ1-3; TRBD1 agrees at 8 bases. Per the germline V gene, CDR1 is LGHDT and CDR2 is YNNKEL (reference sequence). Trimming cost V 4 bases and J 3 bases; bases outside gene matches: 2. This CDR3 is 14 amino acids long. The CDR3 is CASSPGTGGNTIYF. The CDR3, as DNA: TGTGCCAGCAGCCCTGGGACAGGTGGAAACACCATATATTTT.

This sequence joins TRBV27 and TRBJ1-3, with 7 nucleotides matching TRBD1. CDR3 length: 17 residues. Germline CDR1 and CDR2: MNHEY and SMNVEV (reference sequence). V gave up 5 bases and J gave up 0 bases; unmatched junction bases: 10. The CDR3, as DNA: TGTGCCAGCAGTCCCCTCGACAGGGCCCGCTCTGGAAACACCATATATTTT. As protein: CASSPLDRARSGNTIYF.

The chain employs TRBV7-6 and TRBJ2-7; 11 nucleotides align to TRBD2. The V gene's germline CDR1 is SGHVS and CDR2 FNYEAQ. V dropped 5 bases and J dropped 7; count of bases not matched to a gene: 4. The CDR3 covers 13 residues. The CDR3 DNA follows: TGTGCCAGCAGCCCTCTAGCGGGAGGAGAGCAGTACTTC. It translates to CASSPLAGGEQYF.

J is TRBJ1-5 and V is TRBV27, with 9 positions matching TRBD1. The CDR3 spans 14 residues. The V gene end was trimmed by 2 bases and the J gene end by 7 bases; junction bases not matched to a gene: 3. Germline values: CDR1 MNHEY, CDR2 SMNVEV (reference sequence). The CDR3 DNA sequence: TGTGCCAGCAGTTTAGGCACAGGGGGCCAGCCCCAGCATTTT. This gives the protein CASSLGTGGQPQHF.

The rearrangement joins TRBV5-1 to TRBJ2-7; possible D gene TRBD1, 6 bases. Germline loops: CDR1 SGHRS, CDR2 YFSETQ. CDR3 length equals 14 residues. Trimming shortened V by 4 bases and J by 3 bases, and 14 bases separated the two germline ends. The CDR3 DNA reads TGCGCCAGCAGCACCGGGGACACCCTCTACGAGCAGTACTTC. As protein: CASSTGDTLYEQYF.